The 22 T cell receptor beta chains below all came from one sample that was sequenced in a study of PD-1 blockade in mismatch repair-deficient tumors. Only in-frame clones appear in the TCRdb table, and some are missing; sequencing was by immunoSEQ multiplex PCR. Of over 100,000 clones listed, more than 60% are singletons. The sequences come from peripheral blood, collected 60 weeks after starting pembrolizumab. The receptors derive from an adult with mismatch repair-deficient cancer.

The CDR3 nucleotides are TGTGCCAGCAGTTTGGCAGGGGGATATGGCTACACCTTC. It encodes CASSLAGGYGYTF. The chain recombines TRBV6-5 with TRBJ1-2, with TRBD1 matching 7 bases. The CDR3 loop spans 13 amino acids. The V gene end was trimmed by 4 bases and the J gene end by 5 bases; junction bases not matched to a gene: 4. CDR1 and CDR2 (germline): MNHEY, SVGAGI.

The chain is built from TRBV20-1 and TRBJ2-3; no definite D call. CDR1 and CDR2 from the germline V gene are DFQATT and SNEGSKA (reference sequence). There are 11 residues in the CDR3. The V end was cut by 6 bases, the J end by 6 bases, with 10 bases between. The DNA of the CDR3 is TGCAGTGCCCTTGCGAAGGATACGCAGTATTTT. It yields the protein CSALAKDTQYF.

DNA of the CDR3: TGTGCCATCAGCCCCGGGACAGGAGGGGAGACCCAGTACTTC. Translation gives CAISPGTGGETQYF. This rearrangement joins TRBV10-3 to TRBJ2-5; 8 positions agree with TRBD1. The germline V gene has CDR1 ENHRY and CDR2 SYGVKD. The CDR3 has 14 amino acids. V lost 6 bases and J lost 5; bases outside the gene matches: 8.

This clone has only one observation. The V and J genes are TRBV28 and TRBJ1-1, with D unclear. Deletions cut 5 bases from V and 5 bases from J, with 12 bases between. This CDR3 has 13 residues. In germline, CDR1 is MDHEN, CDR2 SYDVKM. The CDR3 DNA sequence: TGTGCCAGCAGTAACGAGGCCGGGACTGAAGCTTTCTTT. Its translation is CASSNEAGTEAFF.

In the case of this clone: Its ends do not fully match the called genes, so a read error is possible. The gene calls are TRBV6-4 and TRBJ2-7; a possible D gene is TRBD2 (5 bases). Per the germline V gene, CDR1 is MRHNA and CDR2 is SNTAGT. The CDR3 runs to 16 residues. CDR3 sequence reads: CASRERWLAHPYEQYF. The CDR3 DNA sequence: TGTGCCAGCCGTGAGAGATGGCTAGCCCATCCCTACGAGCAGTACTTC.

The V call is TRBV29-1, the J call TRBJ2-3, with TRBD1 matching 9 bases. This CDR3 comprises 18 residues. In germline, CDR1 is SQVTM, CDR2 ANQGSEA. J lost 0 bases, V lost 0 bases, and 10 bases had no gene match. The CDR3 reads CSVEDRGQGYRSTDTQYF. Written as DNA, the CDR3 is TGCAGCGTTGAAGACCGGGGACAGGGTTATCGAAGCACAGATACGCAGTATTTT.

The rearrangement uses TRBV9 and TRBJ2-5; 10 bases align to TRBD2. In germline, CDR1 is SGDLS, CDR2 YYNGEE. V gave up 0 bases and J gave up 5 bases; unmatched junction bases: 10. This CDR3 is 17 amino acids long. The CDR3: CASSVGSSGSSWETQYF. The CDR3 region has the DNA TGTGCCAGCAGCGTAGGTTCTAGCGGGAGTTCTTGGGAGACCCAGTACTTC.

This chain links TRBV7-6 with TRBJ2-2; D gene uncertain. Germline-derived CDR1 and CDR2 are SGHVS and FNYEAQ. The CDR3 contains 15 residues. V was trimmed by 5 bases and J by 4 bases, leaving 14 bases between them. The CDR3 loop reads CASSPRTVPTGELFF. In DNA, the CDR3 is TGTGCCAGCAGCCCACGGACCGTCCCCACCGGGGAGCTGTTTTTT.

This clone was seen only a few times. This sequence joins TRBV6-1 and TRBJ1-1; weak D call: TRBD1 (6 bases). Trimming cost V 6 bases and J 4 bases, with 18 bases left between them. The CDR3 has 15 residues. CDR1 MNHNS and CDR2 SASEGT come from the germline V gene. CDR3 DNA sequence: TGTGCCAGCAGCCAGGTCGGGGGCGGGAGCACTGAAGCTTTCTTT. It specifies CASSQVGGGSTEAFF.

The chain is built from TRBV5-6 and TRBJ2-6; possibly TRBD1 for D (5 bases). The CDR3 is 15 amino acids. Deletions cut 5 bases from V and 1 base from J, with 10 bases between. Germline CDR1 and CDR2: SGHDT and YYEEEE. CDR3 loop: CASSSPGSGANVLTF. The CDR3 DNA follows: TGTGCCAGCAGTTCGCCAGGGTCTGGGGCCAACGTCCTGACTTTC. The variable domain in full, completed from reference TRBV5-6 and TRBJ2-6, reads DAGVTQSPTHLIKTRGQQVTLRCSPKSGHDTVSWYQQALGQGPQFIFQYYEEEERQRGNFPDRFSGHQFPNYSSELNVNALLLGDSALYLCASSSPGSGANVLTFGAGSRLTVL.

The V gene is TRBV7-9, the J gene TRBJ2-7; 11 bases are a match to TRBD2. V dropped 5 bases and J dropped 6; count of bases not matched to a gene: 6. Looked up from germline, CDR1 is SEHNR and CDR2 is FQNEAQ (reference sequence). The CDR3 totals 14 residues. The CDR3 region has the DNA TGTGCCAGCAGCCTCACTAGCGGGAGATTCGAGCAGTACTTC. Translated, it gives CASSLTSGRFEQYF.

The V call is TRBV19, the J call TRBJ2-2; 8 bases line up with TRBD1. CDR1 and CDR2 from the germline V gene are LNHDA and SQIVND (reference sequence). CDR3 size: 15 residues. V was pared by 4 bases and J by 7 bases, with 8 bases of the junction left unmatched. CDR3 loop: CASSKPGGLSGELFF. The CDR3 nucleotides are TGTGCCAGTAGTAAACCAGGGGGCCTTAGCGGGGAGCTGTTTTTT.

Concerning this clone itself: One junction end does not reproduce the germline sequence, and a read error may be involved. This chain's CDR3 is CASSLALAGTNTGELFF. CDR3 sequence (DNA): TGTGCTAGCAGCTTAGCTCTAGCGGGAACGAACACCGGGGAGCTGTTTTTT. The J gene is TRBJ2-2, the V gene TRBV7-7; 9 bases are shared with TRBD2. CDR3 size: 17 residues. CDR1 and CDR2 from the germline V gene are SSHAT and FNYEAQ (reference sequence).

V gene TRBV30 combines with J gene TRBJ2-3, with 10 nucleotides matching TRBD1. This CDR3 contains 15 residues. Germline V gene data show CDR1 as GTSNPN and CDR2 as SVGIG (reference sequence). With V trimmed by 0 bases and J by 3 bases, 3 bases remained unmatched. CDR3 region: CAWSVGQGRTDTQYF. CDR3 sequence (DNA): TGTGCCTGGAGTGTGGGACAGGGGAGAACAGATACGCAGTATTTT.

The rearrangement links TRBV21-1 to TRBJ2-7; no DNA check was done on the table's D call, TRBD2. TRBV21-1 is a listed pseudogene. This CDR3 spans 16 amino acids. Written as DNA, the CDR3 is TGTGCCCGCCGGACCCCTAGCGGGAAGGATCTTTACGAGCAGTACTTC. Translated: CARRTPSGKDLYEQYF.

The V and J genes are TRBV5-4 and TRBJ2-2; 10 positions match TRBD1. This CDR3 has 15 residues. The germline V gene encodes CDR1 SGHNT and CDR2 YYREEE (reference sequence). J lost 4 bases, V lost 4 bases, and 4 bases had no gene match. The CDR3 DNA follows: TGTGCCAGCAGCGCCGGGACAGGGGCCACCGGGGAGCTGTTTTTT. The encoded protein is CASSAGTGATGELFF.

This clone has just a few counts. The genes are TRBV7-3 and TRBJ2-2; D unclear. V shed 2 bases and J shed 5 bases, with 9 bases lying between them. Germline V gives CDR1 SGHTA, CDR2 FQGTGA. This CDR3 region has 14 residues. In DNA form, the CDR3 reads TGTGCCAGCAGCTTAGGCGTAGGGACCGGGGAGCTGTTTTTT. Translation gives CASSLGVGTGELFF.

The chain joins TRBV5-1 to TRBJ2-2; 9 positions agree with TRBD2. Germline CDR1 is SGHRS and CDR2 is YFSETQ. This CDR3 has 14 residues. Trimming cost V 5 bases and J 10 bases; bases outside gene matches: 9. CDR3 coding DNA: TGCGCCAGCAGTCAGTCTAGCGGGAACCTGGAGCTGTTTTTT. It yields the protein CASSQSSGNLELFF. The full variable domain, its missing parts supplied by reference TRBV5-1 and TRBJ2-2, is KAGVTQTPRYLIKTRGQQVTLSCSPISGHRSVSWYQQTPGQGLQFLFEYFSETQRNKGNFPGRFSGRQFSNSRSEMNVSTLELGDSALYLCASSQSSGNLELFFGEGSRLTVL.

V gene TRBV7-9 combines with J gene TRBJ2-2, with D perhaps matching TRBD1 (5 bases). The V gene's germline CDR1 is SEHNR and CDR2 FQNEAQ (reference sequence). The CDR3 totals 16 residues. V gave up 4 bases and J gave up 1 base, with 13 bases separating them. The DNA of the CDR3 is TGTGCCAGCAGCTCACGGACAAGGGGGAACACCGGGGAGCTGTTTTTT. Translation gives CASSSRTRGNTGELFF.

This rearrangement joins TRBV19 to TRBJ1-2; tentatively, D is TRBD1 (5 bases). Germline CDR1 LNHDA, CDR2 SQIVND (reference sequence). V shed 6 bases and J shed 4 bases, with 6 bases lying between them. The CDR3 loop spans 11 amino acids. The CDR3 DNA is TGTGCCAGTAGGGGGCCCTATGGCTACACCTTC. This sequence encodes CASRGPYGYTF. The variable domain in full, with the rest retrieved from reference TRBV19 and TRBJ1-2, is DGGITQSPKYLFRKEGQNVTLSCEQNLNHDAMYWYRQDPGQGLRLIYYSQIVNDFQKGDIAEGYSVSREKKESFPLTVTSAQKNPTAFYLCASRGPYGYTFGSGTRLTVV.

The chain has TRBV27 and TRBJ2-1, with D unclear. The germline V gene encodes CDR1 MNHEY and CDR2 SMNVEV (reference sequence). There are 12 residues in the CDR3. The V and J ends lost 5 bases and 10 bases respectively, with 12 bases between them. Here the CDR3 DNA reads TGTGCCAGCAGTCCACCGACTGGCGAGCAGTTCTTC. Encoded protein: CASSPPTGEQFF.

The chain uses TRBV11-2 and TRBJ2-7; 9 nucleotides match TRBD1. Germline assignment: CDR1 SGHAT and CDR2 FQNNGV. The CDR3 loop spans 15 amino acids. The V segment lost 2 bases and the J segment 2 bases; nucleotides outside the gene matches: 4. CDR3 in DNA: TGTGCCAGCAGCTTATTGAGGACAGGGGCCTACGAGCAGTACTTC. Translation gives CASSLLRTGAYEQYF.